These 5 T cell receptor beta chains came from one sample sequenced in a study of identical twins. In TCRdb, the 5' RACE reads were re-called with MiXCR into one record per CDR3 protein. The sample shows a few hundred thousand distinct CDR3 sequences, roughly 9% of them seen only once. This sample also appeared in a second study, on yellow fever vaccine responses in identical twins.

Sample: CD8+ T cells sorted from blood. These receptors all stem from a woman younger than 35 in good health.

This clonotype was picked up a small number of times. This rearrangement joins TRBV4-3 to TRBJ2-5, with D hard to call. Trimming cost V 0 bases and J 2 bases, with 10 bases left between them. The CDR3 runs 15 residues. CDR1 and CDR2 (germline): LGHNA, YSLEER. The CDR3 DNA follows: TGCGCCAGCAGCCAAGAGGGCCTAAATCAAGAGACCCAGTACTTC. Protein product: CASSQEGLNQETQYF.

This chain joins TRBV24-1 and TRBJ2-1; D may match TRBD1 or TRBD2 (5 bases each). Germline V gene data show CDR1 as KGHDR and CDR2 as SFDVKD. This CDR3 is built from 16 residues. Deletions cut 3 bases from V and 3 bases from J, with 14 bases between. CDR3 sequence reads: CATSDPRDGVYNEQFF. Here the CDR3 DNA reads TGTGCCACCAGTGATCCCCGGGACGGAGTCTACAATGAGCAGTTCTTC.

This clonotype has a handful of counts. This chain connects TRBV7-8 to TRBJ2-7; no firm D call. Germline V CDR1 and CDR2: SGHVS, FQNEAQ. V lost 7 bases and J 2 bases, leaving 15 bases between the germline ends. The CDR3 loop spans 14 amino acids. In DNA, the CDR3 is TGTGCCAGCATCCCCGGGCGTGGCGCCTACGAGCAGTACTTC. Amino acid sequence: CASIPGRGAYEQYF.

This clonotype has only a few counts. The CDR3 DNA reads as TGTGCCAGCAGTCACGGGAGCTCCTACAATGAGCAGTTCTTC. Protein: CASSHGSSYNEQFF. This chain joins TRBV27 and TRBJ2-1, with D possibly being TRBD2 (6 bases). Germline CDR1 MNHEY, CDR2 SMNVEV (reference sequence). The CDR3 sequence is 14 residues long. Between the trimmed V and J ends, which lost 5 bases and 0 bases, there was a span of 8 bases.

This clonotype was counted ten times or more. The chain couples TRBV12-3 or TRBV12-4 to TRBJ2-1; the D gene is possibly TRBD2 (6 bases). V was shortened by 4 bases and J by 8 bases, with 12 bases between the two germline ends. This CDR3 comprises 13 residues. CDR3 region: CASSWGLLYEQFF. The CDR3 DNA is TGTGCCAGCAGTTGGGGACTGCTTTATGAGCAGTTCTTC.